The 7 T cell receptor beta chains below come from one sample, sequenced in a study of blood T cell repertoires in COVID-19. The repertoire was sequenced with immunoSEQ multiplex PCR; TCRdb's copy has only in-frame clones and lacks some. The sample carries about 260,000 clones, more than 90% recorded once. The sequenced material came from peripheral blood. Every receptor here comes from a person aged 18-30 years with COVID-19, enrolled during active disease.

The chain links TRBV5-1 to TRBJ1-1; no reliable D call. The CDR3 sequence is 13 residues long. Trimming took off 1 base at V and 4 bases at J, with 8 bases between the two ends. CDR1 SGHRS and CDR2 YFSETQ come from the germline V gene. As DNA, the CDR3 is TGCGCCAGCAGCTTGCGGGAGGGCACTGAAGCTTTCTTT. Translating gives CASSLREGTEAFF.

The rearrangement uses TRBV27 and TRBJ2-1, with D perhaps matching TRBD2 (5 bases). CDR1 MNHEY and CDR2 SMNVEV come from the germline V gene (reference sequence). The CDR3 consists of 15 residues. Trimming stripped 5 bases from V and 9 bases from J, with 20 bases between. In nucleotides, the CDR3 is TGTGCCAGCAGTCCGCACGGGCCTAGCATGAGTGAGCAGTTCTTC. It yields the protein CASSPHGPSMSEQFF.

V is TRBV19 and J is TRBJ1-3; tentative D call: TRBD1 (6 bases). The CDR3 is 13 amino acids. Per germline, CDR1 LNHDA and CDR2 SQIVND (reference sequence). V was pared by 7 bases and J by 3 bases, with 10 bases between. CDR3 bases: TGTGCCAGTAAGACCAGGGGTGGAAACACCATATATTTT. Translation: CASKTRGGNTIYF.

The chain recombines TRBV7-2 with TRBJ1-2; 7 nucleotides line up with TRBD1. CDR3 length: 15 residues. Trimming removed 1 base from V and 5 bases from J; junction bases left unmatched: 7. Germline CDR1 is SGHTA and CDR2 is FQGNSA. The CDR3 DNA follows: TGTGCCAGCAGCTTAGACTGGGGACAGCTTTATGGCTACACCTTC. This translates into CASSLDWGQLYGYTF.

The chain recombines TRBV5-4 with TRBJ2-7, with D uncertain. V was shortened by 3 bases and J by 4 bases, with 5 bases between the two germline ends. Germline CDR1 reads SGHNT; CDR2 reads YYREEE (reference sequence). CDR3 length: 11 residues. Written as DNA, the CDR3 is TGTGCCAGCAGCTCCAAATACGAGCAGTACTTC. This translates into CASSSKYEQYF.

The chain carries TRBV9 and TRBJ2-3; a possible D gene is TRBD1 (6 bases). The ends were cut back, 2 bases at V and 0 bases at J, with 13 bases in the middle. Germline values: CDR1 SGDLS, CDR2 YYNGEE. The CDR3 is 16 amino acids. The CDR3 nucleotides are TGTGCCAGCAGCGTCACCGGGACACCTAGCACAGATACGCAGTATTTT. Residues: CASSVTGTPSTDTQYF.

Written as DNA, the CDR3 is TGTGCCAGCAGTGAAGTGGGGACAGGGGGCTATGGCTACACCTTC. This gives the protein CASSEVGTGGYGYTF. This chain connects TRBV6-1 to TRBJ1-2, with 11 bases lining up with TRBD1. V lost 1 base and J lost 4; bases outside the gene matches: 2. This CDR3 contains 15 residues. CDR1 is MNHNS, CDR2 SASEGT, per germline.